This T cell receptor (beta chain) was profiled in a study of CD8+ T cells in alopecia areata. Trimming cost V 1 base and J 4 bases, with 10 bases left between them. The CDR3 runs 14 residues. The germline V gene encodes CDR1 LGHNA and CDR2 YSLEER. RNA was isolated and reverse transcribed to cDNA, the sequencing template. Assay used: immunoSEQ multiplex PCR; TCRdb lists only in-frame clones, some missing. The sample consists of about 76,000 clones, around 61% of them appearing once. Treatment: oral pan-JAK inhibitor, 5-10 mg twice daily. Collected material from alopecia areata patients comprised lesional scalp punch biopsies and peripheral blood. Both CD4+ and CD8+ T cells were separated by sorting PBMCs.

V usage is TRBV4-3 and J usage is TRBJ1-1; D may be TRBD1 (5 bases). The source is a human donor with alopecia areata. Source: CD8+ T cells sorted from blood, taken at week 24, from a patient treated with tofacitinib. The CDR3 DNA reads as TGCGCCAGCAGCCAAGCGGTCCAGGGCACTGAAGCTTTCTTT. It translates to CASSQAVQGTEAFF.